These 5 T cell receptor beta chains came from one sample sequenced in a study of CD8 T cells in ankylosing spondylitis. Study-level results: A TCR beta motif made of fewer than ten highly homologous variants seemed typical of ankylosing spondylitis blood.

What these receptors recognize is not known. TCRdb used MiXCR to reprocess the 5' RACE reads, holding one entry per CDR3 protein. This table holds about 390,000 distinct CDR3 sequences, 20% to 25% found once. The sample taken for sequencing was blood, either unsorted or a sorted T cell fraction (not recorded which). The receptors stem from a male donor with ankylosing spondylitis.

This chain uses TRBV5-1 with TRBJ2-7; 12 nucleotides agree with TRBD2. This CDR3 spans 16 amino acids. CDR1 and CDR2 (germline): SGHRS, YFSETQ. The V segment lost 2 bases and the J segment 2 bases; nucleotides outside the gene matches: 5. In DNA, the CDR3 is TGCGCCAGCAGCTTTACTCTAGCGGGAGGGACCTACGAGCAGTACTTC. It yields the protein CASSFTLAGGTYEQYF.

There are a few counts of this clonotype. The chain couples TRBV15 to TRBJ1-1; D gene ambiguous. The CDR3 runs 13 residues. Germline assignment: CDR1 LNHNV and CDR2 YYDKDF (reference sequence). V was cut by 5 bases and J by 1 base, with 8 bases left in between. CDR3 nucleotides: TGTGCCACCAGCGGGCAACAGAACACTGAAGCTTTCTTT. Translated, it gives CATSGQQNTEAFF.

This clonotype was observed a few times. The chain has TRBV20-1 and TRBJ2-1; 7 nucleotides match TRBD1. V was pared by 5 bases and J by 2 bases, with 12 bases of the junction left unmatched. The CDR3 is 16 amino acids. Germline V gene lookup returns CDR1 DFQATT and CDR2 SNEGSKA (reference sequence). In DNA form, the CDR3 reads TGCAGTGCTTCACCTCCGCCAGGGGGAACCTACAATGAGCAGTTCTTC. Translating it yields CSASPPPGGTYNEQFF.

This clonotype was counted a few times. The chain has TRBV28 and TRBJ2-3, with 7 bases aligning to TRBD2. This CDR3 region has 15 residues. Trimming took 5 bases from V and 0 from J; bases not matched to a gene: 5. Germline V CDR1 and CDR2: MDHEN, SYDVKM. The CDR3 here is CASSPAGTSTDTQYF. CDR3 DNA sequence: TGTGCCAGCAGTCCAGCGGGGACTAGCACAGATACGCAGTATTTT.

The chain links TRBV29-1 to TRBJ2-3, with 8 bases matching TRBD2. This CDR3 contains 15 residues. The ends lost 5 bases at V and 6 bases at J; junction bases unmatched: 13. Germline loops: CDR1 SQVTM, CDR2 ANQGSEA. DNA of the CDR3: TGCAGCGTTCTGGGGGCGGGAGGCCCTATGGATACGCAGTATTTT. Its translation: CSVLGAGGPMDTQYF.